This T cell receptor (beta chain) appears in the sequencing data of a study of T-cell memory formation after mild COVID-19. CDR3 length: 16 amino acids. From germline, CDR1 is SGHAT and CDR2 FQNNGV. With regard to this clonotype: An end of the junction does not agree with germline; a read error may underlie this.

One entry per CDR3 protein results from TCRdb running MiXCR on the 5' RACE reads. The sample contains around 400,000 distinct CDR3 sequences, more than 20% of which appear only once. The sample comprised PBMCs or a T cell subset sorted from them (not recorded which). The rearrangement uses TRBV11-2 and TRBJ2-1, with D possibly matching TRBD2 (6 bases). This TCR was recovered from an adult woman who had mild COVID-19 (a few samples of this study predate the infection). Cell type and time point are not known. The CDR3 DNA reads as TGTGCAAGCAGCTCCGTTGGGGGGAGCTCCTACAATGAGCAGTTCTTC. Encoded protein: CASSSVGGSSYNEQFF.